A single sample is the source of the 5 T cell receptor beta chains below, sequenced in a study of technical replicates of blood from several donors. The data were produced by immunoSEQ multiplex PCR, yet TCRdb's version contains in-frame clones alone and is incomplete. The profile shows about 50,000 clones, about 96% of them singletons. Sequenced input: PBMCs. These receptors were taken from a human donor in good health. Some clones in this sample may be carry-over from other donors' samples.

The chain recombines TRBV29-1 with TRBJ1-2, with 7 bases lining up with TRBD1. There are 13 residues in the CDR3. V lost 7 bases to trimming and J lost 7 bases; unmatched junction nucleotides: 12. Germline CDR1 is SQVTM and CDR2 is ANQGSEA. The CDR3 bases are TGCAGCGCCTCACAGGGGCGAGGAGCTGGCTACACCTTC. Its translation: CSASQGRGAGYTF.

The chain recombines TRBV23-1 with TRBJ2-7; TRBD2 agrees at 7 bases. TRBV23-1 is flagged as an ORF with uncertain function. Trimming at V came to 4 bases and at J to 2 bases, leaving 8 bases not matched to a gene. CDR3 length: 15 amino acids. This CDR3 is CASSPYGRRPYEQYF. CDR3 nucleotides: TGCGCCAGCAGTCCGTACGGGAGGCGTCCCTACGAGCAGTACTTC.

V gene TRBV18 combines with J gene TRBJ1-6; D is unresolved. This CDR3 has 15 amino acids. Germline-derived CDR1 and CDR2 are KGHSH and LQKENI. Trimming left V 5 bases short and J 5 bases short, with 13 bases between. For the CDR3, the DNA is TGTGCCAGCTCAACCCGCTCCACGGATAATTCACCCCTCCACTTT. It specifies CASSTRSTDNSPLHF.

V usage is TRBV7-9 and J usage is TRBJ1-2; 8 bases line up with TRBD1. The CDR3 is 14 residues long. Losses at the gene ends were 4 bases for V and 4 bases for J; bases not matched to a gene: 5. Germline V gene lookup returns CDR1 SEHNR and CDR2 FQNEAQ (reference sequence). The CDR3 spells CASSSETGAYGYTF. The DNA for the CDR3 is TGTGCCAGCAGCTCCGAGACAGGGGCCTATGGCTACACCTTC.

The rearrangement joins TRBV6-5 to TRBJ2-7, with TRBD1 matching 11 bases. The length of the CDR3 is 15 residues. After removal of 2 bases from V and 6 bases from J, the junction contained 6 bases not matched to a gene. Germline CDR1 is MNHEY and CDR2 is SVGAGI. The CDR3 nucleotides read TGTGCCAGCAGTTACCCCGGACAGGGGGCCTCCGAGCAGTACTTC. The encoded protein is CASSYPGQGASEQYF.